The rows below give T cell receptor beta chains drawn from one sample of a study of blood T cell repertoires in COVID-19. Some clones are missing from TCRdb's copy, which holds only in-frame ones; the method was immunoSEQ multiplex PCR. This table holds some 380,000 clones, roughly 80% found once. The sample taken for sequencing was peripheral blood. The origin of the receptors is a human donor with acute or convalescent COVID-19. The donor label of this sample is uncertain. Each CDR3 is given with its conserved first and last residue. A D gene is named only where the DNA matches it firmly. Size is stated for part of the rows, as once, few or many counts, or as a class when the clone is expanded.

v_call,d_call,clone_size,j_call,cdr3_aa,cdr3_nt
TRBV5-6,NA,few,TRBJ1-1,CASSDLGGQNTEAFF,TGTGCCAGCAGTGATCTGGGCGGGCAGAACACTGAAGCTTTCTTT
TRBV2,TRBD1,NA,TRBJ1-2,CASSEQGAEYGYTF,TGTGCCAGCAGTGAGCAGGGGGCAGAATATGGCTACACCTTC
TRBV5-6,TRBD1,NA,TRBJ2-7,CASSLNRGMSEQYF,TGTGCCAGCAGCTTGAACAGGGGGATGAGCGAGCAGTACTTC
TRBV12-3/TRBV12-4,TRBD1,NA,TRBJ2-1,CASRDRGGQFF,TGTGCCAGCAGGGACAGGGGGGGGCAGTTCTTC
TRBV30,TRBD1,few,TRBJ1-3,CAWSAHPQGARGNTIYF,TGTGCCTGGAGTGCACACCCCCAGGGGGCGCGTGGAAACACCATATATTTT
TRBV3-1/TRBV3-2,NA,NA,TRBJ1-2,CASSRQLSYGYTF,TGTGCCAGCAGCCGACAGCTTTCCTATGGCTACACTTTC
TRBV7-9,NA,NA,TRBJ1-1,CASSLGGTRNTEAFF,TGTGCCAGCAGCTTAGGAGGAACGCGGAACACTGAAGCTTTCTTT
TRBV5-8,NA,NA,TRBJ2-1,CASPRPREDRTIYNEQFF,TGTGCCAGCCCCCGACCGCGCGAAGACAGGACGATATACAATGAGCAGTTCTTC
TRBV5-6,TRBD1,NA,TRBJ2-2,CASSQGQGTGELFF,TGTGCCAGCAGCCAAGGACAGGGCACCGGGGAGCTGTTTTTT
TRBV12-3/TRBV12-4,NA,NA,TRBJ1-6,CASSQGVHSPLHF,TGTGCCAGCAGCCAAGGGGTCCATTCACCCCTCCACTTT
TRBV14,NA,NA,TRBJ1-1,CASSQDSGITEAFF,TGTGCCAGCAGCCAAGATTCGGGAATCACTGAAGCTTTCTTT
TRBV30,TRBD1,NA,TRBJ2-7,CAWNRDRGYEQYF,TGTGCCTGGAACCGGGACAGGGGTTACGAGCAGTACTTC
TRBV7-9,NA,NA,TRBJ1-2,CASSFSNRKAYGYTF,TGTGCCAGCAGCTTCTCTAACAGGAAAGCCTATGGCTACACCTTC
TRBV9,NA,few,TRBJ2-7,CASSVGGNSYEQYF,TGTGCCAGCAGCGTCGGGGGTAACTCCTACGAGCAGTACTTC
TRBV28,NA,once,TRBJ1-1,CASSVNYRATEAFF,TGTGCCAGCAGTGTCAACTACAGGGCAACTGAAGCTTTCTTT
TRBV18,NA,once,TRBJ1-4,CASSPQGANEKLFF,TGTGCCAGCTCACCACAGGGAGCGAATGAAAAACTGTTTTTT
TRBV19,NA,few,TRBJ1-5,CASSIVGHTNQPQHF,TGTGCCAGTAGTATTGTTGGGCACACCAATCAGCCCCAGCATTTT
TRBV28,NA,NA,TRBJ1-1,CASTLAGFSAFF,TGTGCCAGCACCCTAGCCGGCTTTTCTGCTTTCTTT
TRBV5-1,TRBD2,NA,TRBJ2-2,CASSDGTSGYTGELFF,TGCGCCAGCAGCGACGGGACTAGCGGCTACACCGGGGAGCTGTTTTTT
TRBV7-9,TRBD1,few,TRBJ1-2,CASSRDRVGFTF,TGTGCCAGCAGCAGAGACAGGGTCGGCTTCACCTTC
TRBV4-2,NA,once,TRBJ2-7,CASSPSSDISYEQYF,TGTGCCAGCAGCCCCTCATCAGACATCTCCTACGAGCAGTACTTC
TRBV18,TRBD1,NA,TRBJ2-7,CASSRLTGDYEQYF,TGTGCCAGCTCACGTCTTACAGGGGACTACGAGCAGTACTTC
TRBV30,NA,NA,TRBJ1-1,CAWSVVSARNTEAFF,TGTGCCTGGAGTGTCGTCTCTGCGAGAAACACTGAAGCTTTCTTT
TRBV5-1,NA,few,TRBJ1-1,CASSLAPPVALNTEAFF,TGCGCCAGCAGCTTGGCTCCGCCAGTAGCTCTGAACACTGAAGCTTTCTTT
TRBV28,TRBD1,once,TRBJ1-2,CASITGTGYGYTF,TGTGCCAGCATCACCGGGACAGGGTATGGCTACACCTTC
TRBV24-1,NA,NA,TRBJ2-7,CATSPYEQYF,TGTGCCACCAGCCCGTACGAGCAGTACTTC
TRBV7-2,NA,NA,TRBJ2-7,CASSLFGSWEQYF,TGTGCCAGCAGCTTATTCGGTAGCTGGGAGCAGTACTTC
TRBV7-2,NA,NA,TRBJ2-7,CASSLEAGLYEQYF,TGTGCCAGCAGCTTAGAGGCAGGGCTCTACGAGCAGTACTTC
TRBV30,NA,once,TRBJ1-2,CAWSVGGGYTF,TGTGCCTGGAGTGTAGGAGGTGGCTACACCTTC
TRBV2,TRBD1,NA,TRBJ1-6,CASTRPGTGLGSPLHF,TGTGCCAGCACCAGGCCCGGGACAGGGCTTGGGTCACCCCTCCACTTT
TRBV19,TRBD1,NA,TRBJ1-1,CASSPGQVNTEAFF,TGTGCCAGTAGTCCAGGACAGGTGAACACTGAAGCTTTCTTT
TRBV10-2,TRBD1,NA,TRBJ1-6,CASRGDRGRRASYNSPLHF,TGCGCCAGCAGGGGTGACAGGGGGCGCCGCGCATCCTATAATTCACCCCTCCACTTT
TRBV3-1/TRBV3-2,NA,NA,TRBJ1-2,CASSKRGTRGYTF,TGTGCCAGCAGCAAAAGGGGTACGCGTGGCTACACCTTC
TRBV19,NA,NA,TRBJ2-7,CASSSGLPYEQYF,TGTGCCAGTAGTAGCGGCCTACCCTACGAGCAGTACTTC
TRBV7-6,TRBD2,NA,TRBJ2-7,CASSSGRDYTERQYF,TGTGCCAGCAGCTCCGGGCGGGACTATACAGAGAGGCAGTACTTC
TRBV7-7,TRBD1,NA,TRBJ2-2,CASSSDRETGELFF,TGTGCCAGCAGCTCTGACAGGGAGACCGGGGAGCTGTTTTTT
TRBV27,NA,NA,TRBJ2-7,CASSTPGTRTYEQYF,TGTGCCAGCAGCACACCCGGGACTCGAACCTACGAGCAGTACTTC
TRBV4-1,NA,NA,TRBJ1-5,CASSQALGQSQPQHF,TGCGCCAGCAGCCAAGCCCTCGGACAGTCTCAGCCCCAGCATTTT
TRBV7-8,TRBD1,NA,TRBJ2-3,CASSETGGALTSTDTQYF,TGTGCCAGCAGCGAGACAGGGGGTGCCCTTACTAGCACAGATACGCAGTATTTT
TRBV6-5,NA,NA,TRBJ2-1,CASAPGVHYNEQFF,TGTGCCAGCGCTCCCGGAGTACACTACAATGAGCAGTTCTTC
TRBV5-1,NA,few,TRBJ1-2,CASSLTGFDYGYTF,TGCGCCAGCAGCCTCACAGGTTTCGACTATGGCTACACCTTC
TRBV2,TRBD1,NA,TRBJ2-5,CASSRQGQPQETQYF,TGTGCCAGCAGTAGACAGGGGCAACCCCAAGAGACCCAGTACTTC
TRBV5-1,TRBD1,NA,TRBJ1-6,CASSLGQGQPLHF,TGCGCCAGCAGCTTGGGACAGGGGCAACCCCTCCACTTT
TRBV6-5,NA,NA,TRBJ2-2,CASSGNTGELFF,TGTGCCAGCAGCGGTAACACCGGGGAGCTGTTTTTT
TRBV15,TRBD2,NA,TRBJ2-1,CATSRREWFNEQFF,TGTGCCACCAGCAGGCGGGAGTGGTTCAATGAGCAGTTCTTC
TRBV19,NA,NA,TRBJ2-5,CASSSQTGFQETQYF,TGTGCCAGTAGTTCTCAAACAGGGTTCCAAGAGACCCAGTACTTC
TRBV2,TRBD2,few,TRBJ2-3,CASKGTSGPSDTQYF,TGTGCCAGCAAAGGGACTAGCGGGCCTTCAGATACGCAGTATTTT
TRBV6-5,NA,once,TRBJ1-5,CASSLQGDQPQHF,TGTGCCAGCAGTCTACAGGGAGATCAGCCCCAGCATTTT
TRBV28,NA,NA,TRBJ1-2,CASRLQANYGYTF,TGTGCCAGCAGATTACAGGCTAACTATGGCTACACCTTC
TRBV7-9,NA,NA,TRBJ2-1,CASSLTGNEQFF,TGTGCCAGCAGCTTAACGGGTAATGAGCAGTTCTTC